This TCR beta chain derives from a study of cytomegalovirus exposure and HLA in healthy donors. Assay: immunoSEQ multiplex PCR; the TCRdb copy retains only in-frame clones and omits some. This table holds 150,000 to 200,000 clones, roughly 83% found once. The germline V gene has CDR1 LNHDA and CDR2 SQIVND (reference sequence). The CDR3 length is 16 residues. Trimming took off 5 bases at V and 3 bases at J, with 19 bases between the two ends. The genes are TRBV19 and TRBJ1-1; D call uncertain. The TCR sequence derives from a man aged 25 to 45 in good health and CMV-seropositive. The sample comprised PBMCs. The CDR3 loop reads CASSSSVGRRDTEAFF. The CDR3, as DNA: TGTGCCAGTAGTTCGTCAGTAGGGAGGCGGGACACTGAAGCTTTCTTT.